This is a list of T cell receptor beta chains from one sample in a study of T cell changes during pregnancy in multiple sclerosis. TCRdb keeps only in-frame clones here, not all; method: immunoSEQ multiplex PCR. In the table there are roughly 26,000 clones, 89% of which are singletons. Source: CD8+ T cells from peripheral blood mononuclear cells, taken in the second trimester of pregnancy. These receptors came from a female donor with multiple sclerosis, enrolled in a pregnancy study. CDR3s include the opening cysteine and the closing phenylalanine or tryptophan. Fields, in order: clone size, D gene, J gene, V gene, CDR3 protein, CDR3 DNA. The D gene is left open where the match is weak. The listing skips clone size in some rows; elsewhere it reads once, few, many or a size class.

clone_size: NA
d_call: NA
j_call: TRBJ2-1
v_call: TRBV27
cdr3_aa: CASNSGTYNEQFF
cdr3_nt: TGTGCCAGCAATAGTGGTACCTACAATGAGCAGTTCTTC

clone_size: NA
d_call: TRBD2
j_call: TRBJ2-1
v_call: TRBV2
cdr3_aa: CASSDRVQLLDGRYSYNEQFF
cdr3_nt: TGTGCCAGCAGTGACAGGGTTCAACTTTTGGACGGGAGGTACTCCTACAATGAGCAGTTCTTC

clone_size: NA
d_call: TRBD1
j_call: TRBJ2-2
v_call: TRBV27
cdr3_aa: CASSFGTGTANTGELFF
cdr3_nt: TGTGCCAGCAGTTTTGGGACAGGAACTGCGAACACCGGGGAGCTGTTTTTT

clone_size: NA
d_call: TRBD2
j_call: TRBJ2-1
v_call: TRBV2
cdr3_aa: CASTWARTSSRDNEQFF
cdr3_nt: TGTGCCAGCACCTGGGCCAGGACTAGCAGTAGGGACAATGAGCAGTTCTTC

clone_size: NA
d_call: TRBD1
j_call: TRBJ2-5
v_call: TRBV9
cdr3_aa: CASSARVGTGGETQYF
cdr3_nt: TGTGCCAGCAGCGCCAGGGTGGGCACAGGGGGAGAGACCCAGTACTTC

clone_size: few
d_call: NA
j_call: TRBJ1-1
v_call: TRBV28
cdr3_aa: CASSFMNTEAFF
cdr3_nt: TGTGCCAGCAGTTTTATGAACACTGAAGCTTTCTTT

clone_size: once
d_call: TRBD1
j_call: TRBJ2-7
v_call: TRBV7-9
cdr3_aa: CASSPGTGAQRQYF
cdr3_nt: TGTGCCAGCAGCCCCGGGACAGGGGCGCAAAGACAGTACTTC

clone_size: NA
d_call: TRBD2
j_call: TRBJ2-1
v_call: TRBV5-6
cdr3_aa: CASSLWGLAGIRMGYEQFF
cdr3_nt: TGTGCCAGCAGCTTGTGGGGACTAGCGGGGATTCGGATGGGTTATGAGCAGTTCTTC

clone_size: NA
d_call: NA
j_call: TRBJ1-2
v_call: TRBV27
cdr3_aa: CASSLSAGQRVGYTF
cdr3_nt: TGTGCCAGCAGTTTATCAGCTGGACAGCGAGTTGGCTACACCTTC

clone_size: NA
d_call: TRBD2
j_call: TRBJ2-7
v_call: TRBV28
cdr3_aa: CASSFSGSAYEQYF
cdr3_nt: TGTGCCAGCAGTTTTAGCGGGAGCGCCTACGAGCAGTACTTC

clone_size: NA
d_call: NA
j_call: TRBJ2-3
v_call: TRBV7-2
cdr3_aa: CASSYRLWSTLKRDTQYF
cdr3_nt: TGTGCCAGCAGCTACCGACTCTGGTCCACCCTGAAGCGAGATACGCAGTATTTT

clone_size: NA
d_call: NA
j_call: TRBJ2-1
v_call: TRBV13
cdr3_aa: CASSPRGPGFGGNPPNEQFF
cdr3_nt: TGTGCCAGCAGTCCTAGGGGGCCGGGATTTGGCGGGAACCCCCCCAATGAGCAGTTCTTC

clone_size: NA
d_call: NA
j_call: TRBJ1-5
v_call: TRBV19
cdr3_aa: CASSAGMGQPQHF
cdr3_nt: TGTGCCAGTAGTGCAGGGATGGGTCAGCCCCAGCATTTT

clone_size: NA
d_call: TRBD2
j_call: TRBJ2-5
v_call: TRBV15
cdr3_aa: CATSRGLEHRETQYF
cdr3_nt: TGTGCCACCAGCAGGGGACTAGAGCATAGGGAGACCCAGTACTTC

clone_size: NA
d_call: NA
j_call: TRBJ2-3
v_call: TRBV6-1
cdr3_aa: CASSKGTLSTDTQYF
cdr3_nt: TGTGCCAGCAGCAAAGGGACTCTCAGCACAGATACGCAGTATTTT

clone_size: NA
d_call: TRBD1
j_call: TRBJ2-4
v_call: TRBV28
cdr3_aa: CASRWIGTGQNIQYF
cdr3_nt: TGTGCCAGCAGATGGATTGGGACAGGGCAAAACATTCAGTACTTC

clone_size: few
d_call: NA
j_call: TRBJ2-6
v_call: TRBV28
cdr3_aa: CASSLGGSFSGANVLTF
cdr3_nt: TGTGCCAGCAGTTTAGGGGGGAGTTTCTCTGGGGCCAACGTCCTGACTTTC

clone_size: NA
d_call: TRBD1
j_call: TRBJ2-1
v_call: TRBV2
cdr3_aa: CASRGQTFYNEQFF
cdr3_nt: TGTGCCAGCAGGGGACAGACGTTCTACAATGAGCAGTTCTTC

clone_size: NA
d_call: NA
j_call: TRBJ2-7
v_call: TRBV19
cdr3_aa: CASSLAGLVSGFYEQYF
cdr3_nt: TGTGCCAGTAGTCTCGCGGGATTGGTTTCGGGGTTCTACGAGCAGTACTTC

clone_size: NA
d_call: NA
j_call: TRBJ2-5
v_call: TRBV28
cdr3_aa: CASSSRVQETQYF
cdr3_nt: TGTGCCAGCAGTTCCAGGGTCCAAGAGACCCAGTACTTC

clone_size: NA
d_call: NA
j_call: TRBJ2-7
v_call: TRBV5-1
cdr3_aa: CASSLRTGSYYEQYF
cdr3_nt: TGCGCCAGCAGCTTGCGTACAGGTTCTTACTACGAGCAGTACTTC

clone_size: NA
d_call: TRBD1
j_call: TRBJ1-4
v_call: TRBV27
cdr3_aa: CASSYRDREGEKLFF
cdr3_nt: TGTGCCAGCAGTTACCGGGACAGGGAAGGTGAAAAACTGTTTTTT

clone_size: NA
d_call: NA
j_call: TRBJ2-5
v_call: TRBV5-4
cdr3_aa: CASSEGIIGTPRDQYF
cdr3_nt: TGTGCCAGCAGCGAAGGTATAATCGGGACACCCAGAGACCAGTACTTC

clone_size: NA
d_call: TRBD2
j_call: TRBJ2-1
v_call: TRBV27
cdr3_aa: CASSLLAGGSYNEQFF
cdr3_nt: TGTGCCAGCAGTTTATTAGCGGGAGGGTCTTACAATGAGCAGTTCTTC

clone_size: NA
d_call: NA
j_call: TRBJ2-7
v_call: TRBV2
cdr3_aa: CASSVRGNAYEQYF
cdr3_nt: TGTGCCAGCAGTGTCCGAGGGAATGCCTACGAGCAGTACTTC

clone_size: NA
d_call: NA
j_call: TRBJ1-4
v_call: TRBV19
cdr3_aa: CASSYHRAHEKLFF
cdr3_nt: TGTGCCAGTAGTTACCACAGGGCGCATGAAAAACTGTTTTTT

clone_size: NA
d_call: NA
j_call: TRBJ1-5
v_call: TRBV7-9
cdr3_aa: CASSLGSQPQHF
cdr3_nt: TGTGCCAGCAGCTTAGGCAGTCAGCCCCAGCATTTT

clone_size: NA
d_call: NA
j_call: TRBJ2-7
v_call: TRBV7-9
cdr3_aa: CASSPTRGEQYF
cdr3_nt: TGTGCCAGCAGCCCGACTCGGGGCGAGCAGTACTTC

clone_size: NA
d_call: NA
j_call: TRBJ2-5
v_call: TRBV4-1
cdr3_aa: CASSQDPGQETQYF
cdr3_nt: TGCGCCAGCAGCCAAGATCCAGGGCAAGAGACCCAGTACTTC

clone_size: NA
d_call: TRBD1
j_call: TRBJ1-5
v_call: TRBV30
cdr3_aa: CAWREGANGNQPQHF
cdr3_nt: TGTGCCTGGAGGGAGGGGGCGAATGGTAATCAGCCCCAGCATTTT

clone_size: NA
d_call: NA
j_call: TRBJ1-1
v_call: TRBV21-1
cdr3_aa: CASSGWDREAFF
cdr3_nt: TGTGCCAGCAGCGGATGGGACAGAGAAGCTTTCTTT

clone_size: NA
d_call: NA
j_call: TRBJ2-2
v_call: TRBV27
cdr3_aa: CASSLIYQAGELFF
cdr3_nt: TGTGCCAGCAGTTTAATCTACCAGGCCGGGGAGCTGTTTTTT